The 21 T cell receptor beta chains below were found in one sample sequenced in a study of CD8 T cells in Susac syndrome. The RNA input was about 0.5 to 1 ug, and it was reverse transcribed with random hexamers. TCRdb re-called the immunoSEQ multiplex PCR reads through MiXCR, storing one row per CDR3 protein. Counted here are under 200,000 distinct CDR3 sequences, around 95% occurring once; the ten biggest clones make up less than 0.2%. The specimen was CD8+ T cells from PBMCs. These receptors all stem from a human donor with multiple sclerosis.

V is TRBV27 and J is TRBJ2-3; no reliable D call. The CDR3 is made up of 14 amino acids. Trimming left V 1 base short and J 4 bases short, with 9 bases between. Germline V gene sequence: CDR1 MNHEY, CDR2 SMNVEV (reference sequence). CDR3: CASSLLDPPDTQYF. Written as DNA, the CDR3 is TGTGCCAGCAGTTTATTAGATCCCCCAGATACGCAGTATTTT.

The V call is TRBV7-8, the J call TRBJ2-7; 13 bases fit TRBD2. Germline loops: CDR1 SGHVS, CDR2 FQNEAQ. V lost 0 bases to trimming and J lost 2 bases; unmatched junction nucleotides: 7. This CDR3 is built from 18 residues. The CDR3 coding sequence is TGTGCCAGCAGCTTAGCGGTTAGACTAGCGGGAGGCACCTACGAGCAGTACTTC. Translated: CASSLAVRLAGGTYEQYF.

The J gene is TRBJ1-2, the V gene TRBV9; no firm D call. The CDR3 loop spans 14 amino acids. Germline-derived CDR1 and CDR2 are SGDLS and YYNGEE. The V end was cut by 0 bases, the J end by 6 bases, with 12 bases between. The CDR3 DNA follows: TGTGCCAGCAGCGTAGGGTTCTTGTTACATGGCTACACCTTC. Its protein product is CASSVGFLLHGYTF. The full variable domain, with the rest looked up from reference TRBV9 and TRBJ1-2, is DSGVTQTPKHLITATGQRVTLRCSPRSGDLSVYWYQQSLDQGLQFLIQYYNGEERAKGNILERFSAQQFPDLHSELNLSSLELGDSALYFCASSVGFLLHGYTFGSGTRLTVV.

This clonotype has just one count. This CDR3 is CASSLLGRLSYNEQFF. The CDR3 DNA reads as TGTGCCAGCAGCTTATTGGGGCGGCTCTCCTACAATGAGCAGTTCTTC. The rearrangement joins TRBV7-9 to TRBJ2-1; the D gene is possibly TRBD1 (5 bases). Germline V gene data show CDR1 as SEHNR and CDR2 as FQNEAQ (reference sequence). The V end was cut by 2 bases, the J end by 0 bases, with 11 bases between. This CDR3 spans 16 amino acids.

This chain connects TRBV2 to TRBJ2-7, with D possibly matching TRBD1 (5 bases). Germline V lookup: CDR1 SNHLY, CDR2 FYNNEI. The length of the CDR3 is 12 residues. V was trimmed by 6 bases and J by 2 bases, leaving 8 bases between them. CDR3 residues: CASRTVTYEQYF. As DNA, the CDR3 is TGTGCCAGCAGGACAGTGACCTACGAGCAGTACTTC.

CDR3 nucleotide sequence: TGTGCCAGCCGGCCGACCCCGGGGTACGAGCAGTACTTC. This sequence encodes CASRPTPGYEQYF. J is TRBJ2-7 and V is TRBV2; possible D gene TRBD2, 5 bases. The CDR3 consists of 13 residues. V dropped 8 bases and J dropped 4 bases, with 15 bases sitting between them. From germline, CDR1 is SNHLY and CDR2 FYNNEI. The full variable domain, in which reference TRBV2 and TRBJ2-7 provide the parts outside the CDR3, is EPEVTQTPSHQVTQMGQEVILRCVPISNHLYFYWYRQILGQKVEFLVSFYNNEISEKSEIFDDQFSVERPDGSNFTLKIRSTKLEDSAMYFCASRPTPGYEQYFGPGTRLTVT.

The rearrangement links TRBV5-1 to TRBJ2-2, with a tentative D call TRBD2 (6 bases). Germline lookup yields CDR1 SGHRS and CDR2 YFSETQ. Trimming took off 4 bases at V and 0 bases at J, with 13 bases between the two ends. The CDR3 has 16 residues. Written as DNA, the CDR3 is TGCGCCAGCAGCCCTGGGGGGTCTACGAACACCGGGGAGCTGTTTTTT. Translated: CASSPGGSTNTGELFF.

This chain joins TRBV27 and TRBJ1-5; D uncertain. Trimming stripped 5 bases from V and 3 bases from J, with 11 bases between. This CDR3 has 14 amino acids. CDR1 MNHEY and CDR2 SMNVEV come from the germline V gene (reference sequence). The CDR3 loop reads CASSLHRSNQPQHF. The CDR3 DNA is TGTGCCAGCAGTCTCCACAGATCCAATCAGCCCCAGCATTTT.

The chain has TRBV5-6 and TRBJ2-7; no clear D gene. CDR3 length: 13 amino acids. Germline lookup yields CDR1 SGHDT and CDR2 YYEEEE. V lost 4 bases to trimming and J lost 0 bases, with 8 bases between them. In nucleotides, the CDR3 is TGTGCCAGCAGCCTGCTGGCCTCCTACGAGCAGTACTTC. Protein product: CASSLLASYEQYF.

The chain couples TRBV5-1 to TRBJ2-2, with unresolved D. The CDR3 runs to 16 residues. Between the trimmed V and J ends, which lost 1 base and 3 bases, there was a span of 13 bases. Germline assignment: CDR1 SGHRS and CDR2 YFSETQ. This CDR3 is CASSLKMKLDTGELFF. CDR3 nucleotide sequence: TGCGCCAGCAGCTTGAAGATGAAGCTGGACACCGGGGAGCTGTTTTTT.

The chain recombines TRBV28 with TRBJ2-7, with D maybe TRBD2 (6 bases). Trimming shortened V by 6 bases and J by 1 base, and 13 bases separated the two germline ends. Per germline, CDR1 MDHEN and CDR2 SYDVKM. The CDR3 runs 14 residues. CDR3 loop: CASSYRTKSYEQYF. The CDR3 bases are TGTGCCAGCAGCTACAGGACTAAATCCTACGAGCAGTACTTC. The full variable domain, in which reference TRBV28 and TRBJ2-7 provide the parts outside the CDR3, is DVKVTQSSRYLVKRTGEKVFLECVQDMDHENMFWYRQDPGLGLRLIYFSYDVKMKEKGDIPEGYSVSREKKERFSLILESASTNQTSMYLCASSYRTKSYEQYFGPGTRLTVT.

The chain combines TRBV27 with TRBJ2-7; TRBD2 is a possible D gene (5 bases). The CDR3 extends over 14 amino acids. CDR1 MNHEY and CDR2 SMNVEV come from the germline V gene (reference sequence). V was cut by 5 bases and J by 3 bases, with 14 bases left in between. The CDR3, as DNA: TGTGCCAGCAGTACTTGGACTTCAAGCTACGAGCAGTACTTC. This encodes CASSTWTSSYEQYF.

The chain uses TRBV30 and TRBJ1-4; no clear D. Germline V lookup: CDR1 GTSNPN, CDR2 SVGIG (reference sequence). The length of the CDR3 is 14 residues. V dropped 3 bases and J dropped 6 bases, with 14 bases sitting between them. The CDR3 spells CAWRLDGYDEKLFF. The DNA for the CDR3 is TGTGCCTGGAGATTAGATGGCTATGATGAAAAACTGTTTTTT.

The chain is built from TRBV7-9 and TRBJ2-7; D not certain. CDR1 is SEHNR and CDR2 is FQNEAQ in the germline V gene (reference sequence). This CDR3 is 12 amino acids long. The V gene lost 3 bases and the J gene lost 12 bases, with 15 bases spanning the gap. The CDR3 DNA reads TGTGCCAGCAGCTTTACGGACGAGAGATGGTACTTC. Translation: CASSFTDERWYF.

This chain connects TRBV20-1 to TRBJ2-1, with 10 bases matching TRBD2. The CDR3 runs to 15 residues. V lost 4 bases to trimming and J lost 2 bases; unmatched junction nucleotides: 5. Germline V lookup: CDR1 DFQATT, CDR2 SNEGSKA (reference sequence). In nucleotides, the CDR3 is TGCAGTGCTACGGCTAGCGGGAGTGCCTACAATGAGCAGTTCTTC. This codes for CSATASGSAYNEQFF.

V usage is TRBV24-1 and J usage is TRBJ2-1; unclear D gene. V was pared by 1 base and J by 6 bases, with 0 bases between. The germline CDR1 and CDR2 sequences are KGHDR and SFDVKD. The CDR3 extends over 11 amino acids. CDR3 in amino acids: CATSDFNEQFF. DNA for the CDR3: TGTGCCACCAGTGATTTCAATGAGCAGTTCTTC.

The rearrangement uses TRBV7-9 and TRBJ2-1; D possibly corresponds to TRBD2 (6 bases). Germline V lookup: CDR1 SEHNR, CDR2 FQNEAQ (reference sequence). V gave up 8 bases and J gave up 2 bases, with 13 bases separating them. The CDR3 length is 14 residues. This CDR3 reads CASCSGDPYNEQFF. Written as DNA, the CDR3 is TGTGCCAGCTGCTCGGGGGACCCCTACAATGAGCAGTTCTTC.

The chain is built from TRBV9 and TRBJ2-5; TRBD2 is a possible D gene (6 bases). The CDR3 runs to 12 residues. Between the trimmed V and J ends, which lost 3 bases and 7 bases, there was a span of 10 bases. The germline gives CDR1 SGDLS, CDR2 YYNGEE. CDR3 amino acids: CASSGIGGTQYF. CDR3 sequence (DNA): TGTGCCAGCAGCGGCATCGGGGGGACCCAGTACTTC.

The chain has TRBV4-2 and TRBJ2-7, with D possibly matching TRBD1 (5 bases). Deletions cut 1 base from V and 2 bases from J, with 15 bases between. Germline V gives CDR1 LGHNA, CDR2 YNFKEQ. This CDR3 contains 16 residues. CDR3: CASSQGGRGMTYEQYF. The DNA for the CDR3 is TGTGCCAGCAGCCAAGGGGGTAGGGGAATGACCTACGAGCAGTACTTC.

This CDR3 is CSVTVRGEQYF. The DNA for the CDR3 is TGCAGCGTGACGGTCAGGGGTGAGCAGTACTTC. The chain uses TRBV29-1 and TRBJ2-7, with a tentative D call TRBD1 (6 bases). With 6 bases removed from V and 7 bases from J, the gap between germline ends came to 13 bases. CDR1 is SQVTM and CDR2 is ANQGSEA in the germline V gene. There are 11 residues in the CDR3.

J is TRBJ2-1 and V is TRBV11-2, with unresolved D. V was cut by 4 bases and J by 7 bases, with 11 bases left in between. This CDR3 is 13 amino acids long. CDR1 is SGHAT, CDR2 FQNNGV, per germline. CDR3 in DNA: TGTGCCAGCAGCTGGGGTAGCAGAAATGAGCAGTTCTTC. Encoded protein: CASSWGSRNEQFF.